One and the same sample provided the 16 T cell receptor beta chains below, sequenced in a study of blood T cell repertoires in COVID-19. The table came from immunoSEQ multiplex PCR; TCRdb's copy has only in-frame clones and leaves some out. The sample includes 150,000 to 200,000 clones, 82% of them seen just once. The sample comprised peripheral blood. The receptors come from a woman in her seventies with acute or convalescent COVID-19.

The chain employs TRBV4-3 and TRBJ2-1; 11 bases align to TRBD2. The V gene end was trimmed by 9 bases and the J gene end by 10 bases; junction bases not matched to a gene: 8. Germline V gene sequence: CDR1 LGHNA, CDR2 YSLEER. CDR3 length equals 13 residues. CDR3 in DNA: TGCGCCAGTGGGGGACTAGCGGCAAGGGAGCAGTTCTTC. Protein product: CASGGLAAREQFF.

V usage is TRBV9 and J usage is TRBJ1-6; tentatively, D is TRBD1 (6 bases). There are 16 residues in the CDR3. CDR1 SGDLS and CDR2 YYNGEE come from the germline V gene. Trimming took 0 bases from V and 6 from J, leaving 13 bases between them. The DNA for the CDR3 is TGTGCCAGCAGCGTAGGGCAGGGGTTTGGTAATTCACCCCTCCACTTT. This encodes CASSVGQGFGNSPLHF.

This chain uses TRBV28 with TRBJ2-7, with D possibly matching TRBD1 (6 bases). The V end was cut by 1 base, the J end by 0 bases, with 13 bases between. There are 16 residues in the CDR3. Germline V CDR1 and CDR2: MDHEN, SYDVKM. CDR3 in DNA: TGTGCCAGCAGTTTATTTCCAGGGGAAAGCTCCTACGAGCAGTACTTC. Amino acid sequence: CASSLFPGESSYEQYF.

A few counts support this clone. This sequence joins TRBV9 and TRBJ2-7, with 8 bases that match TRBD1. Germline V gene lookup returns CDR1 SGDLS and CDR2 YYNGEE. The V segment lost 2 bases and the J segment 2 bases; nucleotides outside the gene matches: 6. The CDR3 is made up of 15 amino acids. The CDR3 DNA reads TGTGCCAGCAGCGTCCAGACAGGGGAAGCCTACGAGCAGTACTTC. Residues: CASSVQTGEAYEQYF.

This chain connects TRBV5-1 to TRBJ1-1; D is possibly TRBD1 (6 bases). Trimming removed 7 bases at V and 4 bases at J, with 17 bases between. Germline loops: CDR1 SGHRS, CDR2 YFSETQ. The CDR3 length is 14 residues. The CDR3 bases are TGCGCCAGCCAAAGCGGGGGCTCGGTCACTGAAGCTTTCTTT. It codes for CASQSGGSVTEAFF. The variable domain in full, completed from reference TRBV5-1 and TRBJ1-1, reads KAGVTQTPRYLIKTRGQQVTLSCSPISGHRSVSWYQQTPGQGLQFLFEYFSETQRNKGNFPGRFSGRQFSNSRSEMNVSTLELGDSALYLCASQSGGSVTEAFFGQGTRLTVV.

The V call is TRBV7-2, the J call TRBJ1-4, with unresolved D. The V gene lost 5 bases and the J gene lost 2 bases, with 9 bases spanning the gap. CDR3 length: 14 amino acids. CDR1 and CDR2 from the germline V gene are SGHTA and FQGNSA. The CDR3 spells CASSREGTNEKLFF. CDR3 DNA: TGTGCCAGCAGCCGGGAGGGTACTAATGAAAAACTGTTTTTT.

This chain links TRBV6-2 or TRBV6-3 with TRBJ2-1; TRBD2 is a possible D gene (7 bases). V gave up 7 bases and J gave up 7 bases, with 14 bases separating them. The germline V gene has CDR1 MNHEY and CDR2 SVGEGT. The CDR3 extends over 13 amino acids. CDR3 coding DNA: TGTGCCAGCACCCCAAGCGGGACAAATGAGCAGTTCTTC. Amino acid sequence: CASTPSGTNEQFF.

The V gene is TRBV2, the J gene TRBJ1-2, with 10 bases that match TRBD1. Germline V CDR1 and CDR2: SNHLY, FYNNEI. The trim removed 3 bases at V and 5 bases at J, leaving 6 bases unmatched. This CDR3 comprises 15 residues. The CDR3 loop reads CASSDSGTGAYGYTF. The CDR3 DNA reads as TGTGCCAGCAGTGACTCCGGGACAGGGGCTTATGGCTACACCTTC.

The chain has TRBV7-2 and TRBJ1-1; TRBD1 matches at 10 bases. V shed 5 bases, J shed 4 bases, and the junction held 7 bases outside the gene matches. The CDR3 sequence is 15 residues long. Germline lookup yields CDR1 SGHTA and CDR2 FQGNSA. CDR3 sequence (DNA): TGTGCCAGCAGCCCGCCGGGACAGGGGTTCACTGAAGCTTTCTTT. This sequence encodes CASSPPGQGFTEAFF.

The CDR3 sequence is CASSQDLVAGAQQETQYF. DNA for the CDR3: TGTGCCAGCAGCCAAGATCTGGTAGCGGGGGCTCAACAAGAGACCCAGTACTTC. The rearrangement uses TRBV3-1 (or the pseudogene TRBV3-2) and TRBJ2-5; 9 bases match TRBD2. After removal of 0 bases from V and 2 bases from J, the junction contained 10 bases not matched to a gene. CDR3 length: 18 residues. Germline CDR1 LGHDT, CDR2 YNNKEL (reference sequence).

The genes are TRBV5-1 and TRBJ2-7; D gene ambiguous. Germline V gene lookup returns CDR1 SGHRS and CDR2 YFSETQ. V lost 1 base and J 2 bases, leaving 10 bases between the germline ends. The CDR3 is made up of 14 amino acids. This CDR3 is CASSLPGSAYEQYF. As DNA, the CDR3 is TGCGCCAGCAGCTTGCCGGGTTCGGCCTACGAGCAGTACTTC.

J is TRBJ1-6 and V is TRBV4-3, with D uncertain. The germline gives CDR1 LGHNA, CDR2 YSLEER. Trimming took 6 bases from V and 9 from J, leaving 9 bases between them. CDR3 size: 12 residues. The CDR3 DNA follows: TGCGCCAGCAGTACTACCAGTTCACCCCTCCACTTT. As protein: CASSTTSSPLHF.

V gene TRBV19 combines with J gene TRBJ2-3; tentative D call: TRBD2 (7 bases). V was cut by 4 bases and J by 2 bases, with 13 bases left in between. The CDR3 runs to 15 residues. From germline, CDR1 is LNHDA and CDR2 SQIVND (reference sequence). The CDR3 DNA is TGTGCCAGTAGTAAGGCGGGGGCGCCCACAGATACGCAGTATTTT. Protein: CASSKAGAPTDTQYF.

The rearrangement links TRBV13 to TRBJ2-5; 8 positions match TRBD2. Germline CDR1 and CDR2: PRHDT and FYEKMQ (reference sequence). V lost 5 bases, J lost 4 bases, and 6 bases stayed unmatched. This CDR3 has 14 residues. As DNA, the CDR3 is TGTGCCAGCAGCCCAGCGGGAGTGGCAGAGACCCAGTACTTC. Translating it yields CASSPAGVAETQYF.

The CDR3 nucleotides are TGTGCCAGCGCCCCCCAGGGCGGTCAGCCCCAGCATTTT. Its protein product is CASAPQGGQPQHF. V usage is TRBV6-5 and J usage is TRBJ1-5, with D possibly being TRBD1 (5 bases). The germline V gene encodes CDR1 MNHEY and CDR2 SVGAGI. V dropped 8 bases and J dropped 6 bases, with 14 bases sitting between them. CDR3 length: 13 residues.

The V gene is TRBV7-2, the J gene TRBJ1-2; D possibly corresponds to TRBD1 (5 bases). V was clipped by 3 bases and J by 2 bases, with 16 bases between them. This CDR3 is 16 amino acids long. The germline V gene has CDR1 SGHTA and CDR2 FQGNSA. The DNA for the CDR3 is TGTGCCAGCAGCTTTAGGGGAGGGACGGACAACTATGGCTACACCTTC. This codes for CASSFRGGTDNYGYTF. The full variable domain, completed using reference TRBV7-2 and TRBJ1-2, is GAGVSQSPSNKVTEKGKDVELRCDPISGHTALYWYRQSLGQGLEFLIYFQGNSAPDKSGLPSDRFSAERTGGSVSTLTIQRTQQEDSAVYLCASSFRGGTDNYGYTFGSGTRLTVV.